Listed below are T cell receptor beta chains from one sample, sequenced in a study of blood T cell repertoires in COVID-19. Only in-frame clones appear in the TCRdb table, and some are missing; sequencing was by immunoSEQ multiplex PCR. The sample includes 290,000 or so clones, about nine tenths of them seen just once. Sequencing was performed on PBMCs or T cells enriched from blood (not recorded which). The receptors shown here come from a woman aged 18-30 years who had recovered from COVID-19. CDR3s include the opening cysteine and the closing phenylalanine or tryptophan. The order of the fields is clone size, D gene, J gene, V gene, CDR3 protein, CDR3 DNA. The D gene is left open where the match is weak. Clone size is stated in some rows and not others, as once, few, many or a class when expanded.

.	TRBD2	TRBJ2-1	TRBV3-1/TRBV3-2	CASVGAGGTYNEQFF	TGTGCCAGCGTGGGAGCGGGAGGGACCTACAATGAGCAGTTCTTC
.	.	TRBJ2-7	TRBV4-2	CASSQERVSYEQYF	TGTGCCAGCAGCCAAGAAAGAGTCTCCTACGAGCAGTACTTC
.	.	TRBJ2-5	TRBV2	CASSLDIQGQETQYF	TGTGCCAGCAGTCTCGATATACAGGGTCAAGAGACCCAGTACTTC
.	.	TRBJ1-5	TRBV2	CASSVGRHLGGYQPQHF	TGTGCCAGCAGTGTCGGACGCCACCTCGGGGGGTATCAGCCCCAGCATTTT
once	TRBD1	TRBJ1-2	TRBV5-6	CASTYRQGRSGYTF	TGTGCCAGCACATATCGACAGGGGAGGAGTGGCTACACCTTC
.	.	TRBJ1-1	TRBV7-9	CASSQARGGTEAFF	TGTGCCAGCAGCCAGGCGAGGGGGGGCACTGAAGCTTTCTTT
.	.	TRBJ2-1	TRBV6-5	CASSSLSGSSYNEQFF	TGTGCCAGCAGTTCCCTAAGCGGAAGCTCCTACAATGAGCAGTTCTTC
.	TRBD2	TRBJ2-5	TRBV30	CALGGRGGQETQYF	TGTGCCTTAGGAGGCCGGGGGGGCCAGGAGACCCAGTACTTC
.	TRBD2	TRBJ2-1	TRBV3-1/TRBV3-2	CASSPRLAGALNEQFF	TGTGCCAGCAGTCCTAGACTAGCGGGGGCTCTCAATGAGCAGTTCTTC
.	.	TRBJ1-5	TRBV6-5	CASSYSPQGMGQPQHF	TGTGCCAGCAGTTACTCCCCACAGGGTATGGGTCAGCCCCAGCATTTT
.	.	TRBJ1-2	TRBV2	CASSQTPNYGYTF	TGTGCCAGCAGTCAAACACCGAACTATGGCTACACCTTC